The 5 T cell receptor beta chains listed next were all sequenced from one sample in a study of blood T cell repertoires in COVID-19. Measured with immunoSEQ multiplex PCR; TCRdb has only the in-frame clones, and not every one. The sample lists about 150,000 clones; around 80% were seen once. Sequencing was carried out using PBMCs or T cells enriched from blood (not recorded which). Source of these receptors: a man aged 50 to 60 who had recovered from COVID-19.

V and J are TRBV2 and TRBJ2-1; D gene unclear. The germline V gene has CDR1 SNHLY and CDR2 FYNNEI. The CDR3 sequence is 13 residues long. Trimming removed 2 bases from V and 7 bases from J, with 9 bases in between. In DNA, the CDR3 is TGTGCCAGCAGTGAACCTAGTGGGAATGAGCAGTTCTTC. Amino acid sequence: CASSEPSGNEQFF.

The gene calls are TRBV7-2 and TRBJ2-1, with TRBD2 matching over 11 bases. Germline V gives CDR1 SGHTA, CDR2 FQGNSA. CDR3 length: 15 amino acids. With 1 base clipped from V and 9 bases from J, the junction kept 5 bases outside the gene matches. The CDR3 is CASSLGSGGALEQFF. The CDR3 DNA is TGTGCCAGCAGCTTAGGTAGCGGGGGGGCCCTTGAGCAGTTCTTC.

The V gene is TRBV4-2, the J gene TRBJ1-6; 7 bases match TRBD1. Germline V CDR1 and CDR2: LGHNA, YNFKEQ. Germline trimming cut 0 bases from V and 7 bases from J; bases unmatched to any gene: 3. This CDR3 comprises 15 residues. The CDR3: CASSQDLTGNSPLHF. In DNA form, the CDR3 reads TGTGCCAGCAGCCAAGATTTGACAGGGAATTCACCCCTCCACTTT.

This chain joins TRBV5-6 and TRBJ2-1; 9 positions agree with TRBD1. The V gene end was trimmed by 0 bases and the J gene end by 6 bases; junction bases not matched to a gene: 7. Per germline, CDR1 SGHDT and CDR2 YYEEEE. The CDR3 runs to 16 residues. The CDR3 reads CASSLVDRGGRNEQFF. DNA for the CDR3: TGTGCCAGCAGCTTGGTGGACAGGGGAGGACGCAATGAGCAGTTCTTC.

The CDR3 DNA is TGTGCAAGTCGCTTAGTTACTAGCGGGGGACGCGGGGCAGATACGCAGTATTTT. This encodes CASRLVTSGGRGADTQYF. The chain combines TRBV12-2 with TRBJ2-3; TRBD2, as called in the table, went unchecked against the DNA. TRBV12-2 is a known pseudogene. CDR3 length equals 18 residues.